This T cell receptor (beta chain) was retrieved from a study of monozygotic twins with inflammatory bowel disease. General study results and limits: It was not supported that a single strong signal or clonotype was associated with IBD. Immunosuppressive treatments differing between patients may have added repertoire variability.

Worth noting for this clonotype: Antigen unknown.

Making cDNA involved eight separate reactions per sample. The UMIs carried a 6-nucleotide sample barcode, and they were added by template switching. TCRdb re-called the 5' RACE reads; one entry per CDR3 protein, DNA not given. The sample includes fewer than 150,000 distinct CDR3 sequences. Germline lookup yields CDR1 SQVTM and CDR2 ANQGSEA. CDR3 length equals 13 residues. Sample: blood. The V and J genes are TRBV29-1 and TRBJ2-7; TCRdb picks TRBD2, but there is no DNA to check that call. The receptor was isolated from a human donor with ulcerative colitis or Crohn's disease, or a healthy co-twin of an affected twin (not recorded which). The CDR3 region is CSVGRTSFYEQYF.